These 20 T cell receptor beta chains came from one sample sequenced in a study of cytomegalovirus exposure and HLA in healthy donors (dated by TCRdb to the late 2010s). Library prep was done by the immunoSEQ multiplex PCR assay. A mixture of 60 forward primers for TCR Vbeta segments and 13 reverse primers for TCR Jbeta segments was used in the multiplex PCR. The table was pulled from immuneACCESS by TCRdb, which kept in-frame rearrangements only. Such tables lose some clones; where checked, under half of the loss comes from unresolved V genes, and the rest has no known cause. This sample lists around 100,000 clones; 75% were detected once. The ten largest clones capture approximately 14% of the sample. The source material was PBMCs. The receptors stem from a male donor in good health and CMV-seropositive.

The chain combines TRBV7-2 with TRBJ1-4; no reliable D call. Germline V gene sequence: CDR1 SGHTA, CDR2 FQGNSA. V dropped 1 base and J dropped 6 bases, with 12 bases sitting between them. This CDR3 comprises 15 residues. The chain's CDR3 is CASSLVAVKHEKLFF. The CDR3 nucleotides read TGTGCCAGCAGCTTAGTGGCGGTTAAGCATGAAAAACTGTTTTTT.

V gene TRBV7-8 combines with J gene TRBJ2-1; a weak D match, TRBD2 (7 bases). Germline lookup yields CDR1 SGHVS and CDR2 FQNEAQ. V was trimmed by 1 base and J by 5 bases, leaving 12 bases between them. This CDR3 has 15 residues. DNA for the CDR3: TGTGCCAGCAGCTTAGTAATGGGGGGGCACAATGAGCAGTTCTTC. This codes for CASSLVMGGHNEQFF.

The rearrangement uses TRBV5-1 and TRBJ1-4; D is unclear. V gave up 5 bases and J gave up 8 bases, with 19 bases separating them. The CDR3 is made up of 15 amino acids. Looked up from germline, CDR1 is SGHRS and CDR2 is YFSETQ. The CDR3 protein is CASRASGSPLEKLFF. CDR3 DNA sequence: TGCGCCAGCAGGGCATCAGGCTCACCTCTCGAAAAACTGTTTTTT.

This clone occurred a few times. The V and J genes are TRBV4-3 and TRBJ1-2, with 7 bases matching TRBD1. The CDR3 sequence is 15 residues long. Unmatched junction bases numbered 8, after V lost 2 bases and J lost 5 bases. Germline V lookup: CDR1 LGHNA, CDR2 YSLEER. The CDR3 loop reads CASSQLGQTLYGYTF. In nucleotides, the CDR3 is TGCGCCAGCAGCCAACTGGGACAGACCCTATATGGCTACACCTTC.

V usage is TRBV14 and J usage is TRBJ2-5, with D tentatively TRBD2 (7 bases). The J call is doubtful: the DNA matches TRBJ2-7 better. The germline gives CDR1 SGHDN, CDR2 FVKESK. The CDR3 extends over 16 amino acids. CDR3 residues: CASSPPPLGGLYEQYF. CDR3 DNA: TGTGCCAGCAGCCCACCGCCTTTGGGGGGGCTCTACGAGCAGTACTTC.

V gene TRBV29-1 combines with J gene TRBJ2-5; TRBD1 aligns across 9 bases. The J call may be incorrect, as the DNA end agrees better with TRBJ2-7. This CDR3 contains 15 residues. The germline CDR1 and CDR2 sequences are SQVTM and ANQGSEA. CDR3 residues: CSAGRSGTGTYEQYF. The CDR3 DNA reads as TGCAGCGCTGGGCGATCCGGGACAGGGACCTACGAGCAGTACTTC.

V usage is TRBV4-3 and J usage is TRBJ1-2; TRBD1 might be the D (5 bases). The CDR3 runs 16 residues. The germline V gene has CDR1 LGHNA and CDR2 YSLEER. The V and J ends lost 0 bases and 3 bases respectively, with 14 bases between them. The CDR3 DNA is TGCGCCAGCAGCCAAGACCTTGGACAAACACACTATGGCTACACCTTC. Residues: CASSQDLGQTHYGYTF.

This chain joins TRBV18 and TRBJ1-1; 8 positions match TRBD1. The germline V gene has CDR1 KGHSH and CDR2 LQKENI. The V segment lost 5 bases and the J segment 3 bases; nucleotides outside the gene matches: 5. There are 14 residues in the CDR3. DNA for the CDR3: TGTGCCAGCTCAATTCAGGGGGCGGACACTGAAGCTTTCTTT. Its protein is CASSIQGADTEAFF.

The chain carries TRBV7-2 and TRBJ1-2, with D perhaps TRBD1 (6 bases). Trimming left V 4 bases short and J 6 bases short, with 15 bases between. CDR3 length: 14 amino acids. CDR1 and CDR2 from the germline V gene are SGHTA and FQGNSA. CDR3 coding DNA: TGTGCCAGCAGCTCCGGTACAGGGACTAATGGCTACACCTTC. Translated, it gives CASSSGTGTNGYTF. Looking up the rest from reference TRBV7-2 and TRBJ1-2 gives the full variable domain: GAGVSQSPSNKVTEKGKDVELRCDPISGHTALYWYRQSLGQGLEFLIYFQGNSAPDKSGLPSDRFSAERTGGSVSTLTIQRTQQEDSAVYLCASSSGTGTNGYTFGSGTRLTVV.

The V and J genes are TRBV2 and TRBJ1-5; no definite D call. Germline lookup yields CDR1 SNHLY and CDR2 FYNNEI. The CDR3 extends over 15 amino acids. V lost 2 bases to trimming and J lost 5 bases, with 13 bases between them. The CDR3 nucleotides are TGTGCCAGCAGTGAACGCCCCGGGCGGGATCAGCCCCAGCATTTT. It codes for CASSERPGRDQPQHF.

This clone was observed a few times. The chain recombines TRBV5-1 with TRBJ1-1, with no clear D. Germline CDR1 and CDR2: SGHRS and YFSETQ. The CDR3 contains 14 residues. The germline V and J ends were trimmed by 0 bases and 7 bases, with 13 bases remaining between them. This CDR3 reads CASSLEVGSLEAFF. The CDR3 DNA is TGCGCCAGCAGCTTGGAAGTGGGGAGCCTTGAAGCTTTCTTT.

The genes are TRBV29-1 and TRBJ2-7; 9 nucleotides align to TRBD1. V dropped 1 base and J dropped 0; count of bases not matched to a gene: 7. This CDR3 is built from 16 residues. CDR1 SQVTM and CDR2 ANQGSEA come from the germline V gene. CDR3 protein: CSVEGRVGQGSYEQYF. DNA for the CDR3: TGCAGCGTTGAAGGGCGGGTGGGACAGGGCTCCTACGAGCAGTACTTC.

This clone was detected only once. The CDR3 bases are TGCAGTGCACGGGAACCAGATGGCTACACCTTC. This sequence encodes CSAREPDGYTF. The V gene is TRBV20-1, the J gene TRBJ1-2; D remains unclear. V dropped 6 bases and J dropped 6 bases, with 11 bases sitting between them. Per germline, CDR1 DFQATT and CDR2 SNEGSKA (reference sequence). This CDR3 region has 11 residues.

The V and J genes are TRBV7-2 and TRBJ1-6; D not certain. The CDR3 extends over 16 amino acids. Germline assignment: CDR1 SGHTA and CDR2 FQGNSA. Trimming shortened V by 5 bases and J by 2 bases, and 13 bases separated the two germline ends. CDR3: CASSLGGETYNSPLHF. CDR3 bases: TGTGCCAGCAGCCTAGGCGGAGAAACCTATAATTCACCCCTCCACTTT.

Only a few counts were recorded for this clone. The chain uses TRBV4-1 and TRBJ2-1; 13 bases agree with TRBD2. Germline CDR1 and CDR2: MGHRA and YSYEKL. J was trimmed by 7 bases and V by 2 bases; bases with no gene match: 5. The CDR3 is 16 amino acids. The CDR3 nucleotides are TGCGCCAGCAGCCAAAAGACTAGCGGGGGGCCGAATGAGCAGTTCTTC. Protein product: CASSQKTSGGPNEQFF.

The CDR3 DNA sequence: TGTGCCAGCAGCCCCGGGGCACTAGCCGGGGGTTGGGACGGTGAGCAGTTCTTC. Translated, it gives CASSPGALAGGWDGEQFF. The V call is TRBV7-2, the J call TRBJ2-1; TRBD2 is a possible D gene (6 bases). This CDR3 comprises 18 residues. Trimming stripped 5 bases from V and 9 bases from J, with 29 bases between. Germline V lookup: CDR1 SGHTA, CDR2 FQGNSA.

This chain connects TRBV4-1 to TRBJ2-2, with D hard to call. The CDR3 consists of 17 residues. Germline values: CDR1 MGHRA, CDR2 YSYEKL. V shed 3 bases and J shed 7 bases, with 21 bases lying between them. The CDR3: CASSHLHGQPEGGELFF. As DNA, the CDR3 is TGCGCCAGCAGCCACCTTCATGGGCAGCCCGAAGGCGGGGAGCTGTTTTTT.

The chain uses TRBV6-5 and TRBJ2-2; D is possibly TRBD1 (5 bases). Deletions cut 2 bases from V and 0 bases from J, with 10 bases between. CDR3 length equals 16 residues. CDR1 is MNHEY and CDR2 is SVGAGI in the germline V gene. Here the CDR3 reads CASSYLDRANTGELFF. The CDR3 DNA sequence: TGTGCCAGCAGTTACCTAGACAGAGCGAACACCGGGGAGCTGTTTTTT.

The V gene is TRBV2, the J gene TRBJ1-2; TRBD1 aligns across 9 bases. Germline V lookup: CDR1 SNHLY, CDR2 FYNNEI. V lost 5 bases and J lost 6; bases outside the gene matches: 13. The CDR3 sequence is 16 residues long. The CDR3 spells CASSQNGDRVSDGYTF. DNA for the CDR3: TGTGCCAGCAGTCAAAACGGGGACAGGGTTTCTGATGGCTACACCTTC. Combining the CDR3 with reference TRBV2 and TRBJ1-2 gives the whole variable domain EPEVTQTPSHQVTQMGQEVILRCVPISNHLYFYWYRQILGQKVEFLVSFYNNEISEKSEIFDDQFSVERPDGSNFTLKIRSTKLEDSAMYFCASSQNGDRVSDGYTFGSGTRLTVV.

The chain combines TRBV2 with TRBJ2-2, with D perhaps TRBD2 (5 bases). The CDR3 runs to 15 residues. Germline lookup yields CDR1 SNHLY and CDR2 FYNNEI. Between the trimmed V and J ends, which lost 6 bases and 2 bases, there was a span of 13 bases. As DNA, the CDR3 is TGTGCCAGCAGGGACTCCCTGGGTAACACCGGGGAGCTGTTTTTT. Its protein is CASRDSLGNTGELFF.